The entry below describes one T cell receptor (beta chain). In the source study's methods: Nucleated cell counts were estimated from reference gene primer amplification. Clones were read by immunoSEQ multiplex PCR, and TCRdb kept only the in-frame ones, dropping some. V and J calls and clone size come straight from that table; D and trimming were deduced from the DNA. The sample records approximately 230,000 clones, about 90% being singletons. The sample comes from a study of blood T cell repertoires in COVID-19. Study overall: Researchers got acute and convalescent COVID-19 samples from the United States, Italy and Spain. Sample material is recorded as cDNA or gDNA derived from T cells, B-cell-depleted T cells, or PBMCs.

The sample taken for sequencing was peripheral blood. The TCR was taken from an elderly man with acute or convalescent COVID-19.

For the CDR3, the DNA is TGTGCCAGCAGCAAAGGAGGGACTAACGCCTACGAGCAGTACTTC. It yields the protein CASSKGGTNAYEQYF. The chain recombines TRBV21-1 with TRBJ2-7; the D segment call TRBD2 is taken from the table without a DNA check. TRBV21-1 is a pseudogene segment. The CDR3 runs 15 residues.